The 8 T cell receptor beta chains below were found in one sample sequenced in a study of T cell repertoires in cytomegalovirus infection. No cognate antigen is known for these TCRs. TCRdb analysed the reads with MiXCR anew, one entry per CDR3 protein. This table has 650,000 to 900,000 distinct CDR3 sequences, roughly 33% appearing once. Material: cultured CD8+ T cells from PBMCs, obtained from culture after CMV antigen stimulation. The origin of the receptors is a human donor in good health (CMV status not recorded). Some clones in this sample may be carry-over from other donors' samples.

V and J are TRBV5-4 and TRBJ1-2; possibly TRBD1 for D (5 bases). V was clipped by 4 bases and J by 4 bases, with 17 bases between them. This CDR3 is 15 amino acids long. Looked up from germline, CDR1 is SGHNT and CDR2 is YYREEE (reference sequence). Here the CDR3 reads CASSLRDPLVYGYTF. The DNA for the CDR3 is TGTGCCAGCAGCCTCAGGGATCCTCTAGTCTATGGCTACACCTTC.

This clonotype was picked up a small number of times. The chain is built from TRBV7-6 and TRBJ2-7, with TRBD2 matching over 11 bases. CDR1 and CDR2 from the germline V gene are SGHVS and FNYEAQ. Trimming took 3 bases from V and 0 from J; bases not matched to a gene: 4. CDR3 length: 16 amino acids. The CDR3: CASSLYGTSGSYEQYF. In DNA, the CDR3 is TGTGCCAGCAGCTTGTACGGGACTAGCGGCTCCTACGAGCAGTACTTC. The full variable domain, with the rest looked up from reference TRBV7-6 and TRBJ2-7, is GAGVSQSPRYKVTKRGQDVALRCDPISGHVSLYWYRQALGQGPEFLTYFNYEAQQDKSGLPNDRFSAERPEGSISTLTIQRTEQRDSAMYRCASSLYGTSGSYEQYFGPGTRLTVT.

Worth noting for this clonotype: At one boundary the junction diverges from the germline segment, which might be a read error. The rearrangement links TRBV24-1 to TRBJ2-2; 12 bases match TRBD2. CDR1 KGHDR and CDR2 SFDVKD come from the germline V gene. The CDR3 consists of 19 residues. CDR3: CVTSGRLAGVLENTGELFF. The CDR3 bases are TGTGTCACCAGTGGCCGACTAGCGGGGGTCCTCGAGAACACCGGGGAGCTGTTTTTT.

Many counts were recorded for this clonotype. The rearrangement uses TRBV12-3 or TRBV12-4 and TRBJ2-7, with D unclear. The CDR3 sequence is 15 residues long. V shed 4 bases and J shed 0 bases, with 13 bases lying between them. DNA for the CDR3: TGTGCCAGCAGTTACGGCAGCCCAAGCTCCTACGAGCAGTACTTC. This translates into CASSYGSPSSYEQYF.

CDR3 DNA sequence: TGTGCCAGCAGTTTTACGGCAGGGTATTATTCACCCCTCCACTTT. Its translation is CASSFTAGYYSPLHF. The rearrangement uses TRBV27 and TRBJ1-6; D is perhaps TRBD1 (5 bases). The CDR3 runs 15 residues. V lost 3 bases and J 8 bases, leaving 14 bases between the germline ends. The V gene's germline CDR1 is MNHEY and CDR2 SMNVEV (reference sequence).

The chain employs TRBV6-1 and TRBJ2-3; 11 bases agree with TRBD2. Looked up from germline, CDR1 is MNHNS and CDR2 is SASEGT. The junction had 7 bases not matched to a gene; V was cut back by 5 bases and J by 6 bases. The CDR3 has 15 residues. The DNA of the CDR3 is TGTGCCAGCAGTTATGGACTAGCGGGCGTTGATACGCAGTATTTT. Residues: CASSYGLAGVDTQYF.

This chain uses TRBV10-3 with TRBJ1-1; D is unclear. V lost 3 bases to trimming and J lost 6 bases, with 8 bases between them. Germline V lookup: CDR1 ENHRY, CDR2 SYGVKD. The CDR3 runs 12 residues. For the CDR3, the DNA is TGTGCCATCAGTGATGGGCGGCCTGAAGCTTTCTTT. Translation gives CAISDGRPEAFF.

A few counts support this clonotype. The chain couples TRBV12-5 to TRBJ2-1; 9 bases align to TRBD1. CDR3 length equals 16 residues. Per the germline V gene, CDR1 is LGHNT and CDR2 is FRNRAP. J gave up 4 bases and V 7 bases, and 11 bases lay outside the gene matches. The CDR3 loop reads CASVFGGGTGYNEQFF. For the CDR3, the DNA is TGTGCTAGTGTCTTTGGGGGAGGGACAGGGTACAATGAGCAGTTCTTC.